Ten or more counts support the clone carrying this T cell receptor (beta chain). The antigen is undetermined. Germline V gene lookup returns CDR1 MNHEY and CDR2 SVGEGT. V was trimmed by 3 bases and J by 8 bases, leaving 17 bases between them. CDR3 length: 15 residues. The sample comes from a study of T cell repertoires in cytomegalovirus infection. Across the whole study: HLA-B-restricted CMV epitopes that are well studied were used alongside recently identified HLA-C-restricted ones. Public TCR beta signatures provided an indication of both CMV infection and a matching HLA type.

Using its own MiXCR run on the reads, TCRdb lists one record per CDR3 protein. The sample contains about 310,000 distinct CDR3 sequences, more than 20% of which appear only once. Findings and limits, study-wide: Dominant in the ex vivo response were TCR beta clonotypes restricted by HLA-C and specific for CMV.

The input for sequencing was cultured PBMCs, taken from culture after CMV antigen stimulation. The sequence was collected from a human donor in good health (CMV status not recorded). Some clones in this sample may be carry-over from other donors' samples. The V call is TRBV6-2 or TRBV6-3, the J call TRBJ2-1; TRBD2 is a possible D gene (6 bases). CDR3 nucleotides: TGTGCCAGCAGTTATGGAGGAGGGCCCTTCGATGAGCAGTTCTTC. It codes for CASSYGGGPFDEQFF.